This TCR beta chain was obtained from a study of blood T cell repertoires in COVID-19. About the study: Material from acute and convalescent COVID-19 was sourced from the United States, Italy and Spain. In each case, the material was cDNA or gDNA derived from T cells, B-cell-depleted T cells, or PBMCs.

The CDR3 covers 15 residues. V shed 2 bases, J shed 3 bases, and the junction held 3 bases outside the gene matches. Germline-derived CDR1 and CDR2 are SGHTA and FQGTGA. In the authors' methods: How many nucleated cells were present was estimated from reference gene primer amplification. Some clones are missing from TCRdb's copy, which holds only in-frame ones; the method was immunoSEQ multiplex PCR. Clone size and the V and J calls come from that table; the DNA yielded D and trimming. This sample has under 40,000 clones, with roughly 85% found just once. The source is a human donor with acute or convalescent COVID-19. The donor label of this sample is uncertain. Sequenced: peripheral blood. The gene calls are TRBV7-3 and TRBJ2-7; TRBD1 aligns across 11 bases. The CDR3 bases are TGTGCCAGCAGCTTAGCCGGGACAGGGGGCTACGAGCAGTACTTC. Encoded protein: CASSLAGTGGYEQYF. The full variable domain, its missing parts supplied by reference TRBV7-3 and TRBJ2-7, is GAGVSQTPSNKVTEKGKYVELRCDPISGHTALYWYRQSLGQGPEFLIYFQGTGAADDSGLPNDRFFAVRPEGSVSTLKIQRTERGDSAVYLCASSLAGTGGYEQYFGPGTRLTVT.